These 3 T cell receptor beta chains came from one sample sequenced in a study of T-cell memory formation after mild COVID-19. A single record per CDR3 protein comes from TCRdb applying MiXCR to the 5' RACE reads. The data contain 400,000 or so distinct CDR3 sequences, around 18% of them singletons. The sequenced material came from PBMCs or a T cell subset sorted from them (not recorded which). The receptors were gathered from an adult woman who had mild COVID-19 (a few samples of this study predate the infection). Cell type and time point are not known.

The CDR3 sequence: CASSGTGGYGYTF. The CDR3 DNA is TGTGCCAGCAGCGGAACAGGGGGCTATGGCTACACCTTC. This chain connects TRBV5-5 to TRBJ1-2; TRBD1 agrees at 8 bases. Germline trimming cut 4 bases from V and 4 bases from J; bases unmatched to any gene: 3. Germline V gene lookup returns CDR1 SGHKS and CDR2 YYEKEE (reference sequence). The CDR3 length is 13 residues.

This clonotype was picked up a small number of times. V gene TRBV4-2 combines with J gene TRBJ2-2; 8 positions agree with TRBD1. V shed 7 bases, J shed 4 bases, and the junction held 5 bases outside the gene matches. From germline, CDR1 is LGHNA and CDR2 YNFKEQ. The CDR3 sequence is 14 residues long. The CDR3 coding sequence is TGTGCCAGCAAGAGGACAGGGCTCACCGGGGAGCTGTTTTTT. It is translated as CASKRTGLTGELFF.

V usage is TRBV4-1 and J usage is TRBJ1-1, with D possibly being TRBD1 (6 bases). Between the trimmed V and J ends, which lost 7 bases and 0 bases, there was a span of 15 bases. The germline gives CDR1 MGHRA, CDR2 YSYEKL. This CDR3 comprises 15 residues. This CDR3 reads CASNRDGFMNTEAFF. DNA for the CDR3: TGCGCCAGCAACAGGGACGGGTTTATGAACACTGAAGCTTTCTTT.